The next 8 T cell receptor beta chains were all read from a single sample in a study of naive and memory T cell subsets. Both TRBC1 and TRBC2 were covered by a beta constant-region primer of two equimolar oligonucleotides. Ligated cDNA was amplified by four rounds of PCR with nested alpha and beta constant-region primers and SP2. In TCRdb, the UMI-ligation and nested PCR reads were re-called with MiXCR into one record per CDR3 protein. Counted here are 98,000 or so distinct CDR3 sequences, about 10% occurring once; the ten biggest clones make up 0.13%. These receptors have no identified antigens. Whole-study findings and limits: Especially in CD8 cells, naive repertoires contained a few larger clonotypes, possibly CD45RA-re-expressing memory cells.

The specimen was naive CD4+ T cells from blood. These receptors were taken from a human donor in good health.

The table lists this clonotype with a few counts. The chain combines TRBV27 with TRBJ1-1; 9 bases agree with TRBD1. The germline V gene encodes CDR1 MNHEY and CDR2 SMNVEV (reference sequence). V was pared by 5 bases and J by 5 bases, with 9 bases of the junction left unmatched. This CDR3 has 15 residues. The CDR3 reads CASSASADRGTEAFF. CDR3 nucleotide sequence: TGTGCCAGCAGTGCTTCAGCGGACAGGGGTACTGAAGCTTTCTTT.

In this sample, this clonotype turned up a few times. J is TRBJ2-3 and V is TRBV24-1, with D perhaps matching TRBD2 (5 bases). The CDR3 consists of 15 residues. The germline V gene has CDR1 KGHDR and CDR2 SFDVKD. V gave up 6 bases and J gave up 4 bases, with 16 bases separating them. The CDR3 DNA reads TGTGCCACCAGTCCCGCCGGAGGTGGGTCAGATACGCAGTATTTT. Its protein product is CATSPAGGGSDTQYF.

This clonotype showed up many times. The chain combines TRBV12-3 or TRBV12-4 with TRBJ2-7; D may be TRBD1 (6 bases). The CDR3 extends over 15 amino acids. V lost 3 bases and J lost 2, with 14 bases in between. DNA for the CDR3: TGTGCCAGCAGTTTGGGTTCACAGGGAACCTACGAGCAGTACTTC. Protein sequence: CASSLGSQGTYEQYF.

This rearrangement joins TRBV28 to TRBJ2-5; D not certain. Germline V lookup: CDR1 MDHEN, CDR2 SYDVKM. The CDR3 covers 15 residues. V was pared by 2 bases and J by 1 base, with 11 bases between. CDR3 sequence (DNA): TGTGCCAGCAGTTTACGCCGTTGGATCCAAGAGACCCAGTACTTC. Its translation is CASSLRRWIQETQYF.

This clonotype was seen more than once but under ten times. The chain links TRBV10-3 to TRBJ2-6, with D unclear. The CDR3 has 16 residues. Germline V gene lookup returns CDR1 ENHRY and CDR2 SYGVKD. The V gene lost 4 bases and the J gene lost 3 bases, with 13 bases spanning the gap. The CDR3 spells CAISAVGYSGANVLTF. DNA for the CDR3: TGTGCCATCAGTGCGGTGGGGTACAGTGGGGCCAACGTCCTGACTTTC.

This clonotype appeared a few times. V is TRBV9 and J is TRBJ1-1; D is ambiguous. Germline CDR1 is SGDLS and CDR2 is YYNGEE. Trimming took 3 bases from V and 0 from J, leaving 6 bases between them. This CDR3 contains 13 residues. The DNA of the CDR3 is TGTGCCAGCAGCGCAGAAATGAACACTGAAGCTTTCTTT. Amino acid sequence: CASSAEMNTEAFF.

This clonotype was found a few times. The chain carries TRBV28 and TRBJ1-2, with D possibly matching TRBD1 (6 bases). Per germline, CDR1 MDHEN and CDR2 SYDVKM. The CDR3 runs 14 residues. Trimming removed 5 bases at V and 5 bases at J, with 15 bases between. CDR3 sequence (DNA): TGTGCCAGCAGTATGAGGGGGTCCCTTTATGGCTACACCTTC. The encoded protein is CASSMRGSLYGYTF.

This clonotype was recorded a few times. The chain combines TRBV27 with TRBJ2-2, with TRBD2 matching over 10 bases. The V and J ends lost 4 bases and 7 bases, in that order; junction bases with no gene match: 6. Per germline, CDR1 MNHEY and CDR2 SMNVEV (reference sequence). CDR3 size: 15 residues. The CDR3 protein is CASSWSGGAVGELFF. In nucleotides, the CDR3 is TGTGCCAGCAGTTGGAGCGGGGGGGCGGTCGGGGAGCTGTTTTTT.